The clone carrying this T cell receptor (beta chain) was seen many times. Preparing the TCRbeta library involved the use of unique molecular identifiers. MiXCR, applied by TCRdb to the PCR reads, yields one record per CDR3 protein. The sample comprises around 200,000 distinct CDR3 sequences, about 6.4% of which are singletons, and approximately 2.9% rests with the top ten. The CDR3 spans 15 residues. Per the germline V gene, CDR1 is DFQATT and CDR2 is SNEGSKA (reference sequence). V lost 4 bases and J lost 5, with 19 bases in between. The source of the sample is a study of T-cell reconstitution after alpha-beta-depleted transplantation in children.

The TCR was taken from a human donor who donated a stem cell graft to a child with Wiskott-Aldrich syndrome. The V gene is TRBV20-1, the J gene TRBJ2-3; perhaps D is TRBD1 or TRBD2 (5 bases each). The sample was PBMCs from the stem cell graft donor, taken from the stem cell graft. The DNA of the CDR3 is TGCAGTGCTACTGGGGCTAGCTCGATCCGAGATACGCAGTATTTT. As protein: CSATGASSIRDTQYF.